This TCR beta chain was found in a study of spatial heterogeneity in lung cancer. This clonotype was seen ten or more times. Its cognate antigen is unknown. Specified time point: sample taken at primary tumor resection. Researchers sequenced whole RNA taken from tumor, nontumor lung or frozen PBMC without sorting. About 73 TRACERx patients with early, untreated non-small cell lung cancer donated samples. MiXCR, run by TCRdb on the 5' RACE reads, gives a single entry per CDR3 protein. Found here are about 45,000 distinct CDR3 sequences, about 10% of them singletons; the top ten hold 42%. Study conclusions and caveats: Follow-up blood showed ubiquitous expanded tumor TCRs less than blood at resection did.

The source of this sequence is a female donor with early-stage non-small cell lung cancer. The specimen comprised PBMCs, sampled at surgery.

CDR3 region: CASSLGTHTQYF. Here the CDR3 DNA reads TGTGCCAGCAGCTTGGGAACCCATACGCAGTATTTT. This chain links TRBV5-6 with TRBJ2-3; D gene unclear. Germline loops: CDR1 SGHDT, CDR2 YYEEEE. V was trimmed by 0 bases and J by 7 bases, leaving 6 bases between them. This CDR3 is 12 amino acids long.